This T cell receptor beta chain comes out of a study of post-analysis software for immune sequencing data. Study-wide results and limits: Roughly five TRBV segments appeared more often in patients than in controls, and TRBV5-6, TRBV5-1 and TRBV20-1 were among these.

Sequencing libraries made from TCR beta cDNA carried unique molecular identifiers. A single record per CDR3 protein comes from TCRdb applying MiXCR to the PCR reads. This sample carries roughly 620,000 distinct CDR3 sequences, around 40% of them seen once, and the ten largest clones take over 1.5%. A word on this clonotype: Its antigen is not identified.

The CDR3 is made up of 17 amino acids. V lost 2 bases, J lost 1 base, and 14 bases lay in between. The chain recombines TRBV12-3 or TRBV12-4 with TRBJ2-2; D is possibly TRBD2 (6 bases). This TCR was sampled from a girl between 10 and 17 years old with multiple sclerosis. Sequenced sample: blood. The CDR3 bases are TGTGCCAGCAGTTTAAATTCGGAGCGGGTGAACACCGGGGAGCTGTTTTTT. Its translation: CASSLNSERVNTGELFF.